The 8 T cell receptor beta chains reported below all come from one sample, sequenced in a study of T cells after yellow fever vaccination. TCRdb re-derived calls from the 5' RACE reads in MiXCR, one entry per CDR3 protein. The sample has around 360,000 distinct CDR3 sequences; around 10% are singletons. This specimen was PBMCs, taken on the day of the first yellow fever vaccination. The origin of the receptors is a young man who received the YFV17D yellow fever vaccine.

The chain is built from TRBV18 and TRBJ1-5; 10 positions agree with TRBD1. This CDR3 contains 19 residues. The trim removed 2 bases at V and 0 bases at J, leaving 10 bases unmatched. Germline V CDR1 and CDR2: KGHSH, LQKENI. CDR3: CASSPSGTGAQFSNQPQHF. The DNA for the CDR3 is TGTGCCAGCTCACCATCCGGGACAGGGGCCCAATTTAGCAATCAGCCCCAGCATTTT. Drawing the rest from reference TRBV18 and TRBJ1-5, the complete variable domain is NAGVMQNPRHLVRRRGQEARLRCSPMKGHSHVYWYRQLPEEGLKFMVYLQKENIIDESGMPKERFSAEFPKEGPSILRIQQVVRGDSAAYFCASSPSGTGAQFSNQPQHFGDGTRLSIL.

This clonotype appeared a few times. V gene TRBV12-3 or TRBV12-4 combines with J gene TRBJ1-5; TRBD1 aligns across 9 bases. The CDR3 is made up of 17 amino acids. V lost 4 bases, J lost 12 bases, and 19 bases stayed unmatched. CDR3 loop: CASSWDREIATGGGQHF. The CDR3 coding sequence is TGTGCCAGCAGTTGGGACAGGGAAATAGCGACAGGGGGGGGCCAGCATTTT.

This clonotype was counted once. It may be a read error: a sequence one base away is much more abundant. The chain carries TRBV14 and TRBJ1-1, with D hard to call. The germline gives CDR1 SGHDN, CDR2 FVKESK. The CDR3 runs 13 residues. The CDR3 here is CASSQSPNTEASF. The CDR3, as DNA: TGTGCCAGCAGCCAATCCCCGAACACTGAAGCTTCCTTT.

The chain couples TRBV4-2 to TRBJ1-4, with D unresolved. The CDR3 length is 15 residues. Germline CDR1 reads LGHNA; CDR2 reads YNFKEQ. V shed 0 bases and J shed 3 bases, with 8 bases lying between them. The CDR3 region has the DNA TGTGCCAGCAGCCAAGACAGGTCCTCTAATGAAAAACTGTTTTTT. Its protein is CASSQDRSSNEKLFF.

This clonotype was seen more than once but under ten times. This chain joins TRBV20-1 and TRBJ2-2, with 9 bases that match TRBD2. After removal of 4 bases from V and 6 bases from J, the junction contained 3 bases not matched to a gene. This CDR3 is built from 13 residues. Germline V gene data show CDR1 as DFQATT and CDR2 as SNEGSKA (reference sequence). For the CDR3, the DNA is TGCAGTGCTACCTGGACTAGCGCCGGGGAGCTGTTTTTT. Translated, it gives CSATWTSAGELFF.

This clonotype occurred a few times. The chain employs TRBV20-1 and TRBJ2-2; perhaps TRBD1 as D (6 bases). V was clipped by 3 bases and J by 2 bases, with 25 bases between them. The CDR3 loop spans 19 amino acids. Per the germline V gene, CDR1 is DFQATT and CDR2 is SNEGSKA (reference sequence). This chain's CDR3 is CSARPLNDSDRINTGELFF. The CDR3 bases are TGCAGTGCTAGGCCGCTAAACGACAGCGACAGGATAAACACCGGGGAGCTGTTTTTT.

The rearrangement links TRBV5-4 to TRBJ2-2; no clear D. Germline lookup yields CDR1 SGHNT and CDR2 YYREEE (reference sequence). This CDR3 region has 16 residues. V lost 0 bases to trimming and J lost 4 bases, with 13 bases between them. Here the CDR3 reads CASSLGSRVGTGELFF. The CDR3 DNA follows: TGTGCCAGCAGCTTGGGTTCTAGGGTCGGCACCGGGGAGCTGTTTTTT.

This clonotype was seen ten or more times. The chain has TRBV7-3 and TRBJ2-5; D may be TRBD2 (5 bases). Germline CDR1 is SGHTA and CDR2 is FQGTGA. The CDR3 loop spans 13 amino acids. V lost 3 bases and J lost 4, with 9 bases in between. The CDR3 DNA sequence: TGTGCCAGCAGCTTCGGCAGCGGAGAGACCCAGTACTTC. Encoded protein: CASSFGSGETQYF.